The 19 T cell receptor beta chains below were found in one sample sequenced in a study of shared clonotypes between healthy human individuals. Some clones are missing from TCRdb's copy, which holds only in-frame ones; the method was immunoSEQ multiplex PCR. The table includes hundreds of thousands of clones, around 79% detected once. The sample was PBMCs. Receptor source: a woman aged 35 to 49 in good health. Some clones in this sample may be carry-over from other donors' samples.

This clone was seen a few times. This chain links TRBV27 with TRBJ1-2, with D tentatively TRBD1 (5 bases). This CDR3 spans 14 amino acids. Germline V gene lookup returns CDR1 MNHEY and CDR2 SMNVEV (reference sequence). Trimming pared 2 bases from V and 4 bases from J, leaving 11 bases between. The DNA for the CDR3 is TGTGCCAGCAGTTTAGCGGGACGGGCCTATGGCTACACCTTC. Its translation: CASSLAGRAYGYTF.

DNA of the CDR3: TGTGCCAGCAGCACGCGGACAGGGCGAGAGCAGTACTTC. This sequence encodes CASSTRTGREQYF. The J gene is TRBJ2-7, the V gene TRBV7-2; 8 nucleotides line up with TRBD1. The V segment lost 5 bases and the J segment 7 bases; nucleotides outside the gene matches: 7. The CDR3 spans 13 residues. Looked up from germline, CDR1 is SGHTA and CDR2 is FQGNSA.

The V and J genes are TRBV19 and TRBJ2-7; 9 nucleotides agree with TRBD2. J was trimmed by 5 bases and V by 5 bases; bases with no gene match: 7. This CDR3 is built from 14 residues. Germline CDR1 LNHDA, CDR2 SQIVND (reference sequence). CDR3 sequence (DNA): TGTGCCAGTAGTGTCCGGCTAGCGGGAAACGAGCAGTACTTC. Translation: CASSVRLAGNEQYF.

The gene calls are TRBV9 and TRBJ1-3; D may be TRBD1 (5 bases). CDR3 length: 16 amino acids. Germline V gives CDR1 SGDLS, CDR2 YYNGEE. Trimming removed 0 bases from V and 3 bases from J, with 13 bases in between. The CDR3 DNA sequence: TGTGCCAGCAGCGTAGCTGTGGGGGGTGGTGGAAACACCATATATTTT. Its protein product is CASSVAVGGGGNTIYF.

The chain employs TRBV5-1 and TRBJ2-2; D is unclear. V was shortened by 2 bases and J by 8 bases, with 10 bases between the two germline ends. Germline V CDR1 and CDR2: SGHRS, YFSETQ. This CDR3 has 13 amino acids. Here the CDR3 reads CASSFGRTGELFF. CDR3 nucleotides: TGCGCCAGCAGCTTCGGGCGGACGGGGGAGCTGTTTTTT.

V usage is TRBV7-9 and J usage is TRBJ2-2; weak D call: TRBD1 (5 bases). V was cut by 6 bases and J by 6 bases, with 17 bases left in between. The germline V gene has CDR1 SEHNR and CDR2 FQNEAQ (reference sequence). This CDR3 region has 15 residues. CDR3 residues: CASRGPTAPAGELFF. DNA of the CDR3: TGTGCCAGCAGAGGACCGACAGCCCCGGCCGGGGAGCTGTTTTTT. The complete variable domain, with remaining parts taken from reference TRBV7-9 and TRBJ2-2, reads DTGVSQNPRHKITKRGQNVTFRCDPISEHNRLYWYRQTLGQGPEFLTYFQNEAQLEKSRLLSDRFSAERPKGSFSTLEIQRTEQGDSAMYLCASRGPTAPAGELFFGEGSRLTVL.

Regarding this clone: At one of its ends the junction is not consistent with the germline gene, which may arise from a read error. The chain is built from TRBV7-7 and TRBJ2-2; 7 bases match TRBD1. This CDR3 comprises 16 residues. CDR1 is SSHAT, CDR2 FNYEAQ, per germline (reference sequence). This CDR3 is CASSSRTGANTGELFF. In nucleotides, the CDR3 is TGTGCTAGCAGCTCCCGGACAGGAGCGAACACCGGGGAGCTGTTTTTT.

A word on this clone: One junction end does not reproduce the germline sequence, and a read error may be involved. The V gene is TRBV18, the J gene TRBJ2-5; TRBD1 matches 8 bases. Germline CDR1 and CDR2: KGHSH and LQKENI. The CDR3 loop spans 13 amino acids. Here the CDR3 reads CASAPDREETQYF. The DNA for the CDR3 is TGTGCCAGCGCACCGGACAGGGAAGAGACCCAGTACTTC.

Remarks on this clone: The junction does not match germline at one end; this may be a read error. The chain joins TRBV6-4 to TRBJ2-3; D is unclear. Germline V gives CDR1 MRHNA, CDR2 SNTAGT. This CDR3 contains 15 residues. CDR3 in DNA: TGTGCCAGCAGTTACTCGAGCGAGAACACAGATACGCAGTATTTT. This translates into CASSYSSENTDTQYF.

The rearrangement joins TRBV19 to TRBJ1-1, with D uncertain. Trimming pared 5 bases from V and 6 bases from J, leaving 16 bases between. This CDR3 has 14 residues. Germline assignment: CDR1 LNHDA and CDR2 SQIVND (reference sequence). This chain's CDR3 is CASSLGPTRAEAFF. CDR3 sequence (DNA): TGTGCCAGTAGTCTTGGACCCACTCGCGCTGAAGCTTTCTTT.

This chain uses TRBV19 with TRBJ1-2; possibly TRBD1 for D (6 bases). Trimming took 5 bases from V and 5 from J, leaving 15 bases between them. There are 14 residues in the CDR3. Germline lookup yields CDR1 LNHDA and CDR2 SQIVND (reference sequence). For the CDR3, the DNA is TGTGCCAGTAGTCCTCAGGGGCGCGGTTATGGCTACACCTTC. It yields the protein CASSPQGRGYGYTF.

A single count supports this clone. This chain joins TRBV10-3 and TRBJ2-5; D may be TRBD1 (5 bases). The J call is doubtful: the DNA matches TRBJ2-7 better. The CDR3 runs 12 residues. The V gene's germline CDR1 is ENHRY and CDR2 SYGVKD. CDR3 region: CAISDQGNEQYF. In DNA form, the CDR3 reads TGTGCCATCAGTGACCAGGGCAACGAGCAGTACTTC.

In DNA form, the CDR3 reads TGTGCCAGCAGCTACACAGGGGGAGATCAGCCCCAGCATTTT. It is translated as CASSYTGGDQPQHF. This chain joins TRBV7-2 and TRBJ1-5, with TRBD1 identical over 8 bases. The CDR3 contains 14 residues. The V and J ends lost 4 bases and 5 bases, in that order; junction bases with no gene match: 4. Germline V CDR1 and CDR2: SGHTA, FQGNSA.

V gene TRBV18 combines with J gene TRBJ2-5, with 8 bases that match TRBD1. The length of the CDR3 is 13 residues. J gave up 5 bases and V 3 bases, and 2 bases lay outside the gene matches. The germline gives CDR1 KGHSH, CDR2 LQKENI. This chain's CDR3 is CASSPGQGETQYF. The CDR3, as DNA: TGTGCCAGCTCACCTGGACAGGGCGAGACCCAGTACTTC.

The chain has TRBV5-5 and TRBJ1-5; 7 positions match TRBD1. This CDR3 spans 17 amino acids. V dropped 0 bases and J dropped 6; count of bases not matched to a gene: 12. Germline CDR1 is SGHKS and CDR2 is YYEKEE (reference sequence). DNA for the CDR3: TGTGCCAGCAGCTTGGTGGGTACGGCAGGGGGTGGTCAGCCCCAGCATTTT. Translation: CASSLVGTAGGGQPQHF.

The CDR3 coding sequence is TGTGCCAGCAGCTTAATCACGGACGCACTTGAGCAGTACTTC. Protein sequence: CASSLITDALEQYF. This chain joins TRBV7-2 and TRBJ2-7; D call uncertain. The CDR3 spans 14 residues. Trimming took 2 bases from V and 7 from J, leaving 15 bases between them. The germline V gene encodes CDR1 SGHTA and CDR2 FQGNSA.

This clone was observed once. The chain employs TRBV7-9 and TRBJ1-4, with a tentative D call TRBD1 (5 bases). The CDR3 has 15 residues. V gave up 1 base and J gave up 10 bases, with 16 bases separating them. Germline lookup yields CDR1 SEHNR and CDR2 FQNEAQ (reference sequence). The CDR3 DNA follows: TGTGCCAGCAGCTTAGGAGGTGGGGCAACTGGAAAACTGTTTTTT. Translating it yields CASSLGGGATGKLFF.

The J gene is TRBJ2-6, the V gene TRBV30; TRBD1 is a possible D gene (6 bases). Germline V gives CDR1 GTSNPN, CDR2 SVGIG (reference sequence). The CDR3 length is 18 residues. The ends were cut back, 4 bases at V and 5 bases at J, with 24 bases in the middle. In DNA form, the CDR3 reads TGTGCCTGGAAGCCAGACAGGAGGACAAATGAGTGGGCCAACGTCCTGACTTTC. Its protein is CAWKPDRRTNEWANVLTF.

This clone was found once. The chain joins TRBV11-1 to TRBJ1-1; D gene ambiguous. The ends were cut back, 5 bases at V and 6 bases at J, with 16 bases in the middle. The CDR3 is 14 amino acids. Germline V gene lookup returns CDR1 SGHAT and CDR2 FQDESV (reference sequence). CDR3 bases: TGTGCCAGCAGCGTCGGCCCCTCGAGGGCTGAAGCTTTCTTT. Its translation is CASSVGPSRAEAFF.